The present T cell receptor beta chain was sequenced within a study of blood T cell repertoires in COVID-19. About the study: Spain, Italy and the United States supplied samples that represented acute and convalescent COVID-19. PBMCs, B-cell-depleted T cells, or T cells provided the cDNA or gDNA that made up the material.

Authors' data handling: Reference gene primer amplification in the assay estimated nucleated cell counts. Only in-frame clones appear in the TCRdb table, and some are missing; sequencing was by immunoSEQ multiplex PCR. That table furnishes V, J and clone size, whereas the DNA furnished D and trimming. The sample includes tens of thousands of clones, approximately 80% of them seen just once. The V gene's germline CDR1 is MDHEN and CDR2 SYDVKM. Trimming took off 3 bases at V and 5 bases at J, with 21 bases between the two ends. This CDR3 comprises 17 residues. The clonotype originates from a human donor in a cohort sampled during active COVID-19. The sequencing input was peripheral blood. The gene calls are TRBV28 and TRBJ2-3; maybe TRBD1 (6 bases). Written as DNA, the CDR3 is TGTGCCAGCAGTTTTACCCGACAGGTATTCAGGGTAGATACGCAGTATTTT. Protein: CASSFTRQVFRVDTQYF.